Listed here are 28 T cell receptor beta chains from one sample, sequenced in a study of T-cell reconstitution after alpha-beta-depleted transplantation in children. This sample's TCRbeta library carried unique molecular identifier barcodes. TCRdb reprocessed the PCR reads with MiXCR, giving one entry per CDR3 protein. The table includes around 580,000 distinct CDR3 sequences, 25% to 30% detected once. Material: PBMCs, obtained before TCRalphabeta/CD19-depleted stem cell transplant. These receptors all come from a boy under two years old with Wiskott-Aldrich syndrome, due to receive a stem cell transplant.

J is TRBJ2-7 and V is TRBV30; 7 bases are a match to TRBD2. J was trimmed by 0 bases and V by 4 bases; bases with no gene match: 0. The length of the CDR3 is 12 residues. Germline assignment: CDR1 GTSNPN and CDR2 SVGIG (reference sequence). As DNA, the CDR3 is TGTGCCTGGACTAGCGGCTCCTACGAGCAGTACTTC. This sequence encodes CAWTSGSYEQYF.

The rearrangement uses TRBV20-1 and TRBJ1-6, with 9 bases that match TRBD1. Germline-derived CDR1 and CDR2 are DFQATT and SNEGSKA (reference sequence). The junction had 6 bases not matched to a gene; V was cut back by 5 bases and J by 7 bases. This CDR3 is built from 14 residues. The CDR3 protein is CSAPGQGLNSPLHF. CDR3 bases: TGCAGTGCTCCGGGACAGGGATTGAATTCACCCCTCCACTTT.

V and J are TRBV11-2 and TRBJ2-7, with D unresolved. Trimming left V 0 bases short and J 6 bases short, with 12 bases between. Germline CDR1 SGHAT, CDR2 FQNNGV. The CDR3 is 14 amino acids. This CDR3 reads CASSLDGLVFEQYF. The CDR3 nucleotides are TGTGCCAGCAGCTTAGATGGGTTAGTTTTCGAGCAGTACTTC. The entire variable domain, with the rest obtained from reference TRBV11-2 and TRBJ2-7, is as follows: EAGVAQSPRYKIIEKRQSVAFWCNPISGHATLYWYQQILGQGPKLLIQFQNNGVVDDSQLPKDRFSAERLKGVDSTLKIQPAKLEDSAVYLCASSLDGLVFEQYFGPGTRLTVT.

The J gene is TRBJ2-4, the V gene TRBV28; no firm D call. Trimming left V 6 bases short and J 1 base short, with 7 bases between. This CDR3 region has 13 residues. Germline CDR1 reads MDHEN; CDR2 reads SYDVKM. The CDR3 coding sequence is TGTGCCAGCAGCTCCGGGGCCAAAAACATTCAGTACTTC. This sequence encodes CASSSGAKNIQYF.

This clonotype was seen more than once but under ten times. This chain uses TRBV5-1 with TRBJ1-1; perhaps TRBD1 as D (5 bases). The germline V gene has CDR1 SGHRS and CDR2 YFSETQ. Trimming shortened V by 0 bases and J by 1 base, and 10 bases separated the two germline ends. This CDR3 spans 15 amino acids. The CDR3 sequence is CASSLAPTGNTEAFF. The CDR3 bases are TGCGCCAGCAGCTTGGCCCCCACAGGGAACACTGAAGCTTTCTTT.

V gene TRBV29-1 combines with J gene TRBJ2-7, with TRBD1 matching over 8 bases. The germline gives CDR1 SQVTM, CDR2 ANQGSEA. The CDR3 length is 14 residues. The V gene end was trimmed by 4 bases and the J gene end by 4 bases; junction bases not matched to a gene: 9. CDR3 region: CSVVGDRLLYEQYF. The CDR3 DNA reads TGCAGCGTTGTAGGGGACAGGCTACTTTACGAGCAGTACTTC.

J is TRBJ2-1 and V is TRBV10-3, with TRBD2 matching over 7 bases. The CDR3 runs to 15 residues. The ends lost 0 bases at V and 1 base at J; junction bases unmatched: 0. Germline lookup yields CDR1 ENHRY and CDR2 SYGVKD. CDR3 loop: CAISESRESYNEQFF. The CDR3 bases are TGTGCCATCAGTGAGTCGCGGGAGTCCTACAATGAGCAGTTCTTC.

V is TRBV5-5 and J is TRBJ1-2; no clear D gene. This CDR3 comprises 13 residues. Deletions cut 0 bases from V and 4 bases from J, with 7 bases between. From germline, CDR1 is SGHKS and CDR2 YYEKEE (reference sequence). This chain's CDR3 is CASSLAEVYGYTF. The CDR3 DNA is TGTGCCAGCAGCTTGGCGGAGGTCTATGGCTACACCTTC. The full variable domain, completed using reference TRBV5-5 and TRBJ1-2, is DAGVTQSPTHLIKTRGQQVTLRCSPISGHKSVSWYQQVLGQGPQFIFQYYEKEERGRGNFPDRFSARQFPNYSSELNVNALLLGDSALYLCASSLAEVYGYTFGSGTRLTVV.

This clonotype was seen just once. The chain employs TRBV18 and TRBJ1-1; D is ambiguous. The CDR3 has 14 amino acids. Germline CDR1 and CDR2: KGHSH and LQKENI. V shed 3 bases and J shed 5 bases, with 13 bases lying between them. The CDR3 DNA is TGTGCCAGCTCACCGGTTTTGACGAAAACTGAAGCTTTCTTT. Translation: CASSPVLTKTEAFF.

The rearrangement links TRBV20-1 to TRBJ2-1; D not certain. The ends were cut back, 0 bases at V and 5 bases at J, with 8 bases in the middle. Germline CDR1 reads DFQATT; CDR2 reads SNEGSKA (reference sequence). The CDR3 sequence is 13 residues long. The CDR3 nucleotides are TGCAGTGCTAGAGATCCTACCCACAATGAGCAGTTCTTC. Its translation is CSARDPTHNEQFF.

This clonotype was observed a few times. The V call is TRBV11-2, the J call TRBJ2-2; D assignment may be TRBD1 or TRBD2 (6 bases each). V lost 4 bases, J lost 5 bases, and 14 bases lay in between. Germline V lookup: CDR1 SGHAT, CDR2 FQNNGV. The CDR3 is made up of 15 amino acids. The CDR3 loop is CASSSATGRTGELFF. The DNA of the CDR3 is TGTGCCAGCAGCTCAGCCACAGGGAGGACCGGGGAGCTGTTTTTT.

V and J are TRBV5-1 and TRBJ1-3, with D unclear. CDR1 is SGHRS and CDR2 is YFSETQ in the germline V gene. The CDR3 runs to 14 residues. Deletions cut 5 bases from V and 0 bases from J, with 9 bases between. The CDR3 loop reads CASRPQVSGNTIYF. The DNA of the CDR3 is TGCGCCAGCAGGCCCCAGGTCTCTGGAAACACCATATATTTT.

The V gene is TRBV3-1, the J gene TRBJ2-5; the D gene is possibly TRBD2 (6 bases). V lost 4 bases, J lost 5 bases, and 11 bases lay in between. From germline, CDR1 is LGHDT and CDR2 YNNKEL (reference sequence). The CDR3 consists of 13 residues. The CDR3 DNA follows: TGTGCCAGCAGCCCCTGGAGGGGTGAGACCCAGTACTTC. It translates to CASSPWRGETQYF.

The rearrangement uses TRBV7-7 and TRBJ2-1; possible D gene TRBD2, 5 bases. The germline gives CDR1 SSHAT, CDR2 FNYEAQ (reference sequence). The CDR3 runs 13 residues. Trimming took 5 bases from V and 7 from J, leaving 12 bases between them. CDR3 bases: TGTGCCAGCAGCCAACTAGATTGGAATGAGCAGTTCTTC. This sequence encodes CASSQLDWNEQFF.

The rearrangement links TRBV29-1 to TRBJ1-1; unclear D gene. Trimming cost V 7 bases and J 3 bases, with 9 bases left between them. CDR1 and CDR2 from the germline V gene are SQVTM and ANQGSEA. The CDR3 contains 11 residues. This CDR3 reads CSASEYTEAFF. Here the CDR3 DNA reads TGCAGCGCCTCAGAGTACACTGAAGCTTTCTTT. Looking up the rest from reference TRBV29-1 and TRBJ1-1 gives the full variable domain: SAVISQKPSRDICQRGTSLTIQCQVDSQVTMMFWYRQQPGQSLTLIATANQGSEATYESGFVIDKFPISRPNLTFSTLTVSNMSPEDSSIYLCSASEYTEAFFGQGTRLTVV.

This clonotype was seen more than once but under ten times. This chain connects TRBV10-2 to TRBJ2-7, with 8 bases matching TRBD2. The CDR3 consists of 15 residues. The V and J ends lost 2 bases and 2 bases, in that order; junction bases with no gene match: 5. Germline V lookup: CDR1 WSHSY, CDR2 SAAADI. CDR3 in DNA: TGCGCCAGCAGTGAGCCCGGGAGGGCCCCCTACGAGCAGTACTTC. As protein: CASSEPGRAPYEQYF.

J is TRBJ2-7 and V is TRBV5-5, with D tentatively TRBD2 (5 bases). CDR3 size: 13 residues. CDR1 is SGHKS, CDR2 YYEKEE, per germline (reference sequence). V dropped 1 base and J dropped 3 bases, with 8 bases sitting between them. The CDR3 DNA reads TGTGCCAGCAGCTTGAGACGGGACTACGAGCAGTACTTC. Encoded protein: CASSLRRDYEQYF.

Worth noting for this clonotype: A junction boundary mismatches the germline segment, possibly from a read error. The rearrangement links TRBV9 to TRBJ1-2; no clear D gene. CDR1 is SGDLS and CDR2 is YYNGEE in the germline V gene. The CDR3 length is 15 residues. The CDR3 nucleotides read TGTGCCAGCAGCCCCAGAGGACGGATTAACTATAGCTACACCTTC. Translating it yields CASSPRGRINYSYTF.

V is TRBV29-1 and J is TRBJ2-7; perhaps TRBD1 as D (6 bases). The germline V gene encodes CDR1 SQVTM and CDR2 ANQGSEA. V was cut by 4 bases and J by 3 bases, with 13 bases left in between. CDR3 length: 13 residues. CDR3 nucleotides: TGCAGCGTTGGGGGGCTAGGCGACTACGAGCAGTACTTC. Amino acids: CSVGGLGDYEQYF.

This clonotype was found a few times. The chain has TRBV25-1 and TRBJ2-1; 9 bases align to TRBD1. The CDR3 is 17 residues long. Trimming at V came to 3 bases and at J to 7 bases, leaving 13 bases not matched to a gene. Germline V gene sequence: CDR1 MGHDK, CDR2 SYGVNS. CDR3 residues: CASSETRQGVWSNEQFF. For the CDR3, the DNA is TGTGCCAGCAGTGAGACCCGACAGGGGGTTTGGTCGAATGAGCAGTTCTTC.

In its sample, this clonotype was seen a few times. The V call is TRBV10-3, the J call TRBJ2-1; 10 bases agree with TRBD2. Unmatched junction bases numbered 5, after V lost 5 bases and J lost 4 bases. CDR3 length: 15 amino acids. Germline V gives CDR1 ENHRY, CDR2 SYGVKD. This CDR3 is CAISLAGGRYNEQFF. The CDR3 DNA follows: TGTGCCATCAGTTTAGCGGGAGGACGTTACAATGAGCAGTTCTTC.

CDR3 in amino acids: CAGSISGSYNEQFF. The CDR3 bases are TGTGCCGGATCTATTAGCGGGAGCTACAATGAGCAGTTCTTC. J is TRBJ2-1 and V is TRBV2; 9 bases align to TRBD2. Germline V gene lookup returns CDR1 SNHLY and CDR2 FYNNEI. V was pared by 11 bases and J by 3 bases, with 8 bases of the junction left unmatched. The CDR3 covers 14 residues.

The chain recombines TRBV11-1 with TRBJ2-5; no clear D. CDR3 length: 15 amino acids. Trimming removed 4 bases at V and 5 bases at J, with 17 bases between. Germline values: CDR1 SGHAT, CDR2 FQDESV (reference sequence). CDR3 in amino acids: CASSWEVGLGETQYF. For the CDR3, the DNA is TGTGCCAGCAGCTGGGAAGTGGGGTTAGGGGAGACCCAGTACTTC.

This clonotype was seen only a few times. The chain is built from TRBV6-2 or TRBV6-3 and TRBJ2-1, with D possibly being TRBD2 (6 bases). This CDR3 spans 19 amino acids. V lost 8 bases and J 2 bases, leaving 28 bases between the germline ends. Germline V CDR1 and CDR2: MNHEY, SVGEGT. In DNA, the CDR3 is TGTGCCAGCGGCCCGTTGAGGACTACAAAAAACCCCACCTACAATGAGCAGTTCTTC. Protein product: CASGPLRTTKNPTYNEQFF.

The chain is built from TRBV5-1 and TRBJ2-2, with D maybe TRBD2 (6 bases). Germline CDR1 SGHRS, CDR2 YFSETQ. Trimming took 0 bases from V and 1 from J, leaving 7 bases between them. The CDR3 extends over 15 amino acids. CDR3 sequence (DNA): TGCGCCAGCAGCTTGGACGGGGGGAACACCGGGGAGCTGTTTTTT. Its protein is CASSLDGGNTGELFF.

This clonotype appeared a few times. This chain links TRBV5-4 with TRBJ1-2; 11 bases are shared with TRBD1. CDR1 SGHNT and CDR2 YYREEE come from the germline V gene (reference sequence). V gave up 4 bases and J gave up 3 bases; unmatched junction bases: 8. This CDR3 comprises 16 residues. CDR3 bases: TGTGCCAGCAGCCCGACGCGGGGACAGGGGGACTATGGCTACACCTTC. As protein: CASSPTRGQGDYGYTF.

CDR3 in amino acids: CASSQEWTGDGAGELFF. CDR3 nucleotides: TGCGCCAGCAGCCAAGAATGGACAGGGGACGGCGCCGGGGAGCTGTTTTTT. V is TRBV4-1 and J is TRBJ2-2; 9 nucleotides agree with TRBD1. The V and J ends lost 0 bases and 6 bases, in that order; junction bases with no gene match: 8. Germline CDR1 reads MGHRA; CDR2 reads YSYEKL. The CDR3 contains 17 residues.

The sample holds a few counts of this clonotype. The chain uses TRBV24-1 and TRBJ2-1; 8 bases map to TRBD1. Trimming removed 0 bases from V and 10 bases from J; junction bases left unmatched: 7. The CDR3 runs to 15 residues. In germline, CDR1 is KGHDR, CDR2 SFDVKD. CDR3 nucleotide sequence: TGTGCCACCAGTGATTTGGGCCAGGGGGCAAGGGAGCAGTTCTTC. It codes for CATSDLGQGAREQFF.